This is a list of T cell receptor beta chains from one sample in a study of CD8 T cells in Susac syndrome. In TCRdb, the immunoSEQ multiplex PCR reads were re-called with MiXCR into one record per CDR3 protein. Among about 200,000 distinct CDR3 sequences listed, 90% to 95% were seen once. Material for sequencing was CD4+ T cells from PBMCs. The receptors were gathered from a human donor with Susac syndrome. Both conserved end residues are part of each CDR3. The D gene is left open where the match is weak. Size tells how often a clone was seen (once, few, many) or the class of an expanded clone, and some rows leave it out.

J,size,D,V,CDR3,DNA
TRBJ1-2,.,.,TRBV12-3/TRBV12-4,CASTLRRQYGYTF,TGTGCCAGCACCCTCCGGCGGCAATATGGCTACACCTTC
TRBJ2-2,.,.,TRBV10-3,CAISGGPENTGELFF,TGTGCCATCAGTGGGGGGCCAGAGAACACCGGGGAGCTGTTTTTT
TRBJ2-7,.,TRBD2,TRBV10-3,CATGTSSYEQYF,TGTGCCACCGGGACTAGCAGCTACGAGCAGTACTTC
TRBJ1-2,.,.,TRBV7-9,CASSRGESDYGYTF,TGTGCCAGCAGCAGGGGGGAGTCCGACTATGGCTACACCTTC
TRBJ2-5,once,TRBD1,TRBV7-7,CASSQDTTGGETQYF,TGTGCTAGCAGCCAAGATACGACAGGGGGGGAGACCCAGTACTTC
TRBJ1-6,.,.,TRBV5-4,CASSSQLADSPLHF,TGTGCCAGCAGCTCTCAACTGGCCGATTCACCCCTCCACTTT
TRBJ2-6,once,.,TRBV6-5,CASSYSAASGANVLTF,TGTGCCAGCAGTTACTCCGCAGCCTCTGGGGCCAACGTCCTGACTTTC
TRBJ1-2,.,.,TRBV7-9,CASSLFPDNYGYTF,TGTGCCAGCAGCTTATTTCCGGATAACTATGGCTACACCTTC
TRBJ1-4,.,.,TRBV5-1,CASSRDPQTNEKLFF,TGCGCCAGCAGTCGTGACCCACAAACTAATGAAAAACTGTTTTTT
TRBJ1-6,once,TRBD1,TRBV20-1,CSAPEPGQYNSPLHF,TGCAGTGCTCCCGAACCGGGACAGTATAATTCACCCCTCCACTTT
TRBJ1-2,.,.,TRBV28,CASSFPYGYTF,TGTGCCAGCAGTTTCCCCTATGGCTACACCTTC
TRBJ1-2,.,.,TRBV10-3,CAISRGQMGGYTF,TGTGCCATCAGTCGGGGGCAGATGGGTGGCTACACCTTC
TRBJ1-5,.,.,TRBV5-1,CASSLLSGGGQPQHF,TGCGCCAGCAGCTTGCTCTCGGGCGGGGGGCAGCCCCAGCATTTT
TRBJ1-1,.,.,TRBV27,CASSSWVRNTEAFF,TGTGCCAGCAGTTCGTGGGTTAGGAACACTGAAGCTTTCTTT
TRBJ2-7,.,.,TRBV3-1,CASSQDATGSYEQYF,TGTGCCAGCAGCCAAGATGCGACAGGTTCCTACGAGCAGTACTTC
TRBJ1-1,.,.,TRBV12-3/TRBV12-4,CASSFSGGDTEAFF,TGTGCCAGCAGTTTTAGCGGCGGGGACACTGAAGCTTTCTTT
TRBJ1-3,.,.,TRBV5-1,CASSRRGVDLNGNTIYF,TGCGCCAGCAGCCGCCGGGGTGTAGACTTAAATGGAAACACCATATATTTT
TRBJ2-7,.,.,TRBV20-1,CSAWTEREQYF,TGCAGTGCTTGGACAGAACGCGAGCAGTACTTC
TRBJ1-4,.,.,TRBV6-5,CASSYSNWGAYEKLFF,TGTGCCAGCAGTTACTCCAATTGGGGCGCGTATGAAAAACTGTTTTTT
TRBJ2-7,.,.,TRBV6-2/TRBV6-3,CAIGRGGPLEQYF,TGTGCCATCGGTCGGGGCGGACCTCTTGAGCAGTACTTC
TRBJ2-7,.,TRBD1,TRBV4-1,CASSQDFEGASYEQYF,TGCGCCAGCAGCCAAGATTTCGAGGGGGCCTCCTACGAGCAGTACTTC
TRBJ1-5,few,.,TRBV12-3/TRBV12-4,CASSQGQGSRNQPQHF,TGTGCCAGCAGTCAAGGGCAGGGGAGTCGCAATCAGCCCCAGCATTTT
TRBJ2-3,.,TRBD2,TRBV12-3/TRBV12-4,CASSLYVSGEDTQYF,TGTGCCAGCAGTTTATATGTAAGCGGGGAGGATACGCAGTATTTT
TRBJ2-2,.,TRBD2,TRBV7-3,CASSLMAGELGGELFF,TGTGCCAGCAGCTTAATGGCGGGAGAGCTAGGCGGGGAGCTGTTTTTT
TRBJ1-1,.,.,TRBV29-1,CSVEEGLVGMSKNTEAFF,TGCAGCGTTGAAGAAGGGCTGGTGGGAATGTCGAAGAACACTGAAGCTTTCTTT
TRBJ1-2,once,.,TRBV19,CASSGGSWTAYGYTF,TGTGCCAGTAGTGGAGGGTCATGGACAGCCTATGGCTACACCTTC